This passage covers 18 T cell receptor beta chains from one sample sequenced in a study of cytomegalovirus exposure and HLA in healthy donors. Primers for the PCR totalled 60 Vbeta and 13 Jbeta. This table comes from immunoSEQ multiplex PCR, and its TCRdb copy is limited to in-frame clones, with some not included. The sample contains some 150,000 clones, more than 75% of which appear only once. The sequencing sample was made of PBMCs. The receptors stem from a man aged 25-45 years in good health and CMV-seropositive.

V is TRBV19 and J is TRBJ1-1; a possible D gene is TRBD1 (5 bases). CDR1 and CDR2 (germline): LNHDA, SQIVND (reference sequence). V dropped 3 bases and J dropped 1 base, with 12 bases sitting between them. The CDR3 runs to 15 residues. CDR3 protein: CASSITPTGNTEAFF. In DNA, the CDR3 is TGTGCCAGTAGTATCACCCCTACAGGGAACACTGAAGCTTTCTTT.

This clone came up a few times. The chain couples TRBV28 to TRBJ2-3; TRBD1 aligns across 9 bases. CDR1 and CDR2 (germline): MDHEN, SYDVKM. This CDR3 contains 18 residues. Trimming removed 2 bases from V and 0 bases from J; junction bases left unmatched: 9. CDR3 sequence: CASSLTRRTGESTDTQYF. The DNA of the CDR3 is TGTGCCAGCAGTTTAACCCGACGGACAGGGGAGAGCACAGATACGCAGTATTTT.

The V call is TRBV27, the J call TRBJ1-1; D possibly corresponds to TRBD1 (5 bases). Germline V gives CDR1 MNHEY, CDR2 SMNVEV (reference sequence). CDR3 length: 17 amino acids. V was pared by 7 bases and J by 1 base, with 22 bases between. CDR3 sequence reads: CASKRETALLENTEAFF. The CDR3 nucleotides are TGTGCCAGCAAACGAGAGACAGCCCTTCTTGAGAACACTGAAGCTTTCTTT.

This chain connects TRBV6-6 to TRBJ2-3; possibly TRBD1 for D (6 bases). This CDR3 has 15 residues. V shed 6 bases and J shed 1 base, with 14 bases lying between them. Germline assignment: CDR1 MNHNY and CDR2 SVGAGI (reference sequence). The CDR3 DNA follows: TGTGCCAGCAGCACGAGGGGGAACGGCACAGATACGCAGTATTTT. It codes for CASSTRGNGTDTQYF.

CDR3 protein: CASSSERQGGTDTQYF. In nucleotides, the CDR3 is TGTGCCAGCAGCTCTGAAAGACAGGGTGGCACAGATACGCAGTATTTT. This sequence joins TRBV5-4 and TRBJ2-3, with 7 positions matching TRBD1. V lost 3 bases to trimming and J lost 1 base; unmatched junction nucleotides: 8. CDR1 SGHNT and CDR2 YYREEE come from the germline V gene (reference sequence). CDR3 length equals 16 residues.

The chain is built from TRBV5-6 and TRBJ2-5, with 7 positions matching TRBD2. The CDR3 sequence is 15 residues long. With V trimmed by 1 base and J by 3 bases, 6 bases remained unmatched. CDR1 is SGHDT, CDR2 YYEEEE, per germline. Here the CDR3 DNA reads TGTGCCAGCAGCTTGAGTCGGCTAGCGGAAGAGACCCAGTACTTC. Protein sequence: CASSLSRLAEETQYF.

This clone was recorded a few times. As DNA, the CDR3 is TGTGCCAGCAGTTTAATGGCGGGAGCCAACGAGCAGTACTTC. Amino acids: CASSLMAGANEQYF. The V gene is TRBV6-5, the J gene TRBJ2-7, with 7 bases matching TRBD2. CDR3 length: 14 residues. Losses at the gene ends were 4 bases for V and 5 bases for J; bases not matched to a gene: 8. The germline CDR1 and CDR2 sequences are MNHEY and SVGAGI.

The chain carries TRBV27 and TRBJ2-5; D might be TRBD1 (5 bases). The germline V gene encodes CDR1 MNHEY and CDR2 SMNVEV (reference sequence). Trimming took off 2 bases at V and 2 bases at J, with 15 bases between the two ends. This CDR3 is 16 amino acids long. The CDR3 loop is CASSLGAGTLQETQYF. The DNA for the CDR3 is TGTGCCAGCAGTTTAGGGGCAGGCACCCTACAAGAGACCCAGTACTTC.

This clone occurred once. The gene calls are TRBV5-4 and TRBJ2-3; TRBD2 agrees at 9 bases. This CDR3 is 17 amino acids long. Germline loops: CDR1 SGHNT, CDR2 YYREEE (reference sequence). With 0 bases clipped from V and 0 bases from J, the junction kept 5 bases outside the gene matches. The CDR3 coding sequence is TGTGCCAGCAGCTTGGACTTGACTAGCGGAAGCACAGATACGCAGTATTTT. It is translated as CASSLDLTSGSTDTQYF.

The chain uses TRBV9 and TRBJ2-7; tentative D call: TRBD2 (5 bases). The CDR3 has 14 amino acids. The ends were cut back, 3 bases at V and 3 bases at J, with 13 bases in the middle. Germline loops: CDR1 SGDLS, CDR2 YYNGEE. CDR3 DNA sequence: TGTGCCAGCAGCGCCCCGGGAAACAACTACGAGCAGTACTTC. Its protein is CASSAPGNNYEQYF.

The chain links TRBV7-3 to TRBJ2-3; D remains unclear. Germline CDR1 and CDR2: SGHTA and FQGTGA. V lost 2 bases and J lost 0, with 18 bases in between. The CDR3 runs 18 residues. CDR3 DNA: TGTGCCAGCAGCTTATGGGCCCGTCAAGAATCTAGCACAGATACGCAGTATTTT. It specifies CASSLWARQESSTDTQYF.

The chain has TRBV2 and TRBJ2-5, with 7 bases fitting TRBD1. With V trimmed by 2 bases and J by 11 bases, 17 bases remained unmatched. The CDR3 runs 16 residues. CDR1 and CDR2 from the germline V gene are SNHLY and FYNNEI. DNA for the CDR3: TGTGCCAGCAGTGAAAGTACGGGTACAGGGGCTTGGGAGCAGTACTTC. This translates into CASSESTGTGAWEQYF.

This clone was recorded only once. The CDR3 is CATDPGAPEAFF. The CDR3 DNA reads as TGTGCCACCGATCCTGGGGCCCCCGAGGCTTTCTTT. The rearrangement links TRBV28 to TRBJ1-1, with D possibly being TRBD1 (5 bases). V lost 10 bases to trimming and J lost 11 bases, with 20 bases between them. CDR1 and CDR2 from the germline V gene are MDHEN and SYDVKM. The CDR3 is 12 residues long.

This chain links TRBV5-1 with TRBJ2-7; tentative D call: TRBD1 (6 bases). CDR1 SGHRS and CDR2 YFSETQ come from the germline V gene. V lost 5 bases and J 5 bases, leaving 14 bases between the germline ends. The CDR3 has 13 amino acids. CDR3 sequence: CASSRGIQDEQYF. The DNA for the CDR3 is TGCGCCAGCAGTAGGGGGATACAGGACGAGCAGTACTTC.

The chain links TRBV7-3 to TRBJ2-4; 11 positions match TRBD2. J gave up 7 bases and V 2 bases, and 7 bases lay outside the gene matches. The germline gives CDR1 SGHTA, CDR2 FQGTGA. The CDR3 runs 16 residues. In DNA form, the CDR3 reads TGTGCCAGCAGCTTAGAGGGAACTAGCGGGAGCAACATTCAGTACTTC. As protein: CASSLEGTSGSNIQYF.

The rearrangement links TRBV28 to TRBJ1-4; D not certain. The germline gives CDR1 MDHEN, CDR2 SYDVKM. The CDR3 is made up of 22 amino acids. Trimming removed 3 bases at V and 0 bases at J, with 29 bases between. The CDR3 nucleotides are TGTGCCAGCAGTTTCATCGGGGAGAGGGTTCCCCCCGAGGGTTCAACTAATGAAAAACTGTTTTTT. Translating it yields CASSFIGERVPPEGSTNEKLFF.

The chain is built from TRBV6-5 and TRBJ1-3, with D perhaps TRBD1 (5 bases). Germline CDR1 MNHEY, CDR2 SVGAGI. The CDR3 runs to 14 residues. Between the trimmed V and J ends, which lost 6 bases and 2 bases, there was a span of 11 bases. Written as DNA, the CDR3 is TGTGCCAGCAGCCTGACAGTAACTGGAAACACCATATATTTT. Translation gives CASSLTVTGNTIYF.

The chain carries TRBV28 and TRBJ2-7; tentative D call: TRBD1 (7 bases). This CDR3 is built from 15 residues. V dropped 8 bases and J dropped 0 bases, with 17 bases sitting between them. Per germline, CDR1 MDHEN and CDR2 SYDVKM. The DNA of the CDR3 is TGTGCCAGCGGACTCTCGGGGGACAGCTCCTACGAGCAGTACTTC. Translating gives CASGLSGDSSYEQYF.